Detailed here is one T cell receptor beta chain. The antigen is undetermined. TCRdb keeps only in-frame clones here, not all; method: immunoSEQ multiplex PCR. The sample lists around 62,000 clones, about 88% occurring once. The source of the sample is a study of a mutant IDH1 vaccine in newly diagnosed glioma. Study background: Patients received eight vaccinations in weeks 1, 3, 5, 7, 11, 15, 19, 23. Vaccines began 4-6 weeks after radiotherapy alone, or with temozolomide cycles.

V was clipped by 0 bases and J by 4 bases; unmatched bases: 9. Looked up from germline, CDR1 is MGHRA and CDR2 is YSYEKL. The CDR3 consists of 17 residues. Time point specified: week 11, during vaccination. The content of each vaccine dose was 300 ug of mutant IDH1 20-mer peptide, and topical imiquimod accompanied it. The sample was PBMCs, taken from a glioma patient whose treatment included an IDH1 peptide vaccine. The receptor's source is a man aged 35-49 years with glioma. The gene calls are TRBV4-1 and TRBJ1-2; 9 bases are a match to TRBD1. The CDR3 DNA is TGCGCCAGCAGCCAAGAGGGTCGGACAGGGGTACCCTATGGCTACACCTTC. Its translation is CASSQEGRTGVPYGYTF.